The 15 T cell receptor beta chains reported below all come from one sample, sequenced in a study of blood T cell repertoires in COVID-19 (dated by TCRdb to 2020 to 2021). Libraries came from the immunoSEQ multiplex PCR assay. This immuneACCESS table, as held by TCRdb, lists in-frame sequences with V and J called but not all clones. Of the missing ones, under half trace to an unresolved V gene in checked studies; the others have no known cause. In this sample the table shows some 200,000 clones, around three quarters of which occur a single time. The ten largest clones add up to about 7.2% of the sample. The specimen sequenced was peripheral blood. These receptors originate from a woman in her 70s with acute or convalescent COVID-19.

The chain has TRBV7-2 and TRBJ2-1; 11 bases line up with TRBD2. V gave up 7 bases and J gave up 3 bases; unmatched junction bases: 5. The germline CDR1 and CDR2 sequences are SGHTA and FQGNSA. The CDR3 has 15 residues. The CDR3 DNA reads TGTGCCAGCACCCTGCTAGCGGGGGGCTACAATGAGCAGTTCTTC. Encoded protein: CASTLLAGGYNEQFF. The whole variable domain, filled in from reference TRBV7-2 and TRBJ2-1, reads GAGVSQSPSNKVTEKGKDVELRCDPISGHTALYWYRQSLGQGLEFLIYFQGNSAPDKSGLPSDRFSAERTGGSVSTLTIQRTQQEDSAVYLCASTLLAGGYNEQFFGPGTRLTVL.

The rearrangement joins TRBV7-2 to TRBJ1-5; no reliable D call. Trimming removed 3 bases at V and 3 bases at J, with 9 bases between. CDR3 length: 14 amino acids. Germline V gene sequence: CDR1 SGHTA, CDR2 FQGNSA. The CDR3 loop is CASSFQDVNQPQHF. The CDR3 DNA sequence: TGTGCCAGCAGCTTCCAGGATGTCAATCAGCCCCAGCATTTT.

This rearrangement joins TRBV18 to TRBJ2-5, with a weak D call TRBD1 (6 bases). The CDR3 spans 16 residues. With 2 bases removed from V and 10 bases from J, the gap between germline ends came to 23 bases. Germline lookup yields CDR1 KGHSH and CDR2 LQKENI. CDR3 in amino acids: CASSPDGQQATGNQYF. In nucleotides, the CDR3 is TGTGCCAGCTCACCAGATGGACAGCAGGCCACGGGGAACCAGTACTTC.

V is TRBV7-2 and J is TRBJ2-3; TRBD1 aligns across 12 bases. J lost 6 bases, V lost 4 bases, and 8 bases had no gene match. The CDR3 runs 16 residues. The germline gives CDR1 SGHTA, CDR2 FQGNSA. The CDR3 spells CASSSAPGQGADTQYF. The CDR3, as DNA: TGTGCCAGCAGCTCGGCGCCGGGACAGGGGGCCGATACGCAGTATTTT.

This chain uses TRBV7-2 with TRBJ2-7; maybe TRBD2 (6 bases). V lost 1 base and J 3 bases, leaving 10 bases between the germline ends. Germline CDR1 reads SGHTA; CDR2 reads FQGNSA. CDR3 length: 14 residues. CDR3 coding DNA: TGTGCCAGCAGCTTAGGGTGGGGGGACTACGAGCAGTACTTC. Protein: CASSLGWGDYEQYF.

The chain couples TRBV14 to TRBJ2-2, with TRBD1 matching 10 bases. CDR3 length: 15 residues. Germline values: CDR1 SGHDN, CDR2 FVKESK. Losses at the gene ends were 6 bases for V and 5 bases for J; bases not matched to a gene: 6. CDR3 nucleotide sequence: TGTGCCAGCAGACCCGGGACAGGGGTTACCGGGGAGCTGTTTTTT. Protein: CASRPGTGVTGELFF.

The gene calls are TRBV5-1 and TRBJ2-5; TRBD2 matches at 15 bases. Looked up from germline, CDR1 is SGHRS and CDR2 is YFSETQ. V lost 5 bases and J lost 2; bases outside the gene matches: 7. This CDR3 has 17 amino acids. CDR3 nucleotides: TGCGCCAGCAGACCCCCGGGACTAGCGGGGGGTCAAGAGACCCAGTACTTC. This codes for CASRPPGLAGGQETQYF.

The chain recombines TRBV7-2 with TRBJ2-5; TRBD2 is a possible D gene (5 bases). Germline CDR1 reads SGHTA; CDR2 reads FQGNSA. This CDR3 is built from 14 residues. Between the trimmed V and J ends, which lost 4 bases and 5 bases, there was a span of 14 bases. The DNA of the CDR3 is TGTGCCAGCAGCTCCGGCAGCGGTCCGGAGACCCAGTACTTC. This codes for CASSSGSGPETQYF.

The genes are TRBV9 and TRBJ2-3, with 7 bases matching TRBD1. The CDR3 sequence is 16 residues long. The germline CDR1 and CDR2 sequences are SGDLS and YYNGEE. V lost 2 bases to trimming and J lost 2 bases; unmatched junction nucleotides: 8. For the CDR3, the DNA is TGTGCCAGCAGCGTTCGTACAGGGGTCCTCACAGATACGCAGTATTTT. The encoded protein is CASSVRTGVLTDTQYF.

The V gene is TRBV30, the J gene TRBJ1-2; 7 nucleotides agree with TRBD1. Germline V lookup: CDR1 GTSNPN, CDR2 SVGIG (reference sequence). The CDR3 sequence is 15 residues long. V shed 4 bases and J 2 bases; nucleotides not matched to a gene: 10. CDR3 amino acids: CAWKLKTGQNYGYTF. The DNA for the CDR3 is TGTGCCTGGAAATTAAAGACAGGGCAGAACTATGGCTACACCTTC.

The V call is TRBV2, the J call TRBJ1-1; 8 nucleotides agree with TRBD1. The V gene end was trimmed by 3 bases and the J gene end by 11 bases; junction bases not matched to a gene: 2. CDR1 and CDR2 from the germline V gene are SNHLY and FYNNEI. CDR3 length: 11 residues. CDR3 sequence reads: CASSEDRVAFF. The CDR3 DNA sequence: TGTGCCAGCAGTGAGGACAGGGTCGCTTTCTTT.

The rearrangement links TRBV30 to TRBJ1-1; D is possibly TRBD1 (5 bases). Germline CDR1 and CDR2: GTSNPN and SVGIG (reference sequence). The germline V and J ends were trimmed by 3 bases and 10 bases, with 12 bases remaining between them. CDR3 length equals 11 residues. This CDR3 is CAWRPGRGAFF. In DNA form, the CDR3 reads TGTGCCTGGAGACCGGGTAGGGGAGCTTTCTTT.

V is TRBV15 and J is TRBJ1-4, with a weak D call TRBD1 (6 bases). Per the germline V gene, CDR1 is LNHNV and CDR2 is YYDKDF (reference sequence). The V gene lost 0 bases and the J gene lost 8 bases, with 13 bases spanning the gap. The length of the CDR3 is 15 residues. The CDR3 is CATSRDSRQAEKLFF. CDR3 bases: TGTGCCACCAGCAGAGATTCGAGACAGGCGGAAAAACTGTTTTTT.

This chain connects TRBV18 to TRBJ2-5; TRBD2 aligns across 10 bases. Germline trimming cut 0 bases from V and 1 base from J; bases unmatched to any gene: 2. Looked up from germline, CDR1 is KGHSH and CDR2 is LQKENI. CDR3 length equals 16 residues. This CDR3 is CASSPPSGGAQETQYF. CDR3 DNA sequence: TGTGCCAGCTCACCACCGAGCGGGGGGGCCCAAGAGACCCAGTACTTC.

This rearrangement joins TRBV5-4 to TRBJ2-5; D not certain. The CDR3 sequence is 12 residues long. Trimming removed 5 bases at V and 5 bases at J, with 10 bases between. CDR1 and CDR2 (germline): SGHNT, YYREEE (reference sequence). For the CDR3, the DNA is TGTGCCAGCAGTGCAGACGGGGAGACCCAGTACTTC. It translates to CASSADGETQYF. Variable domain in full (rest from reference TRBV5-4 and TRBJ2-5): ETGVTQSPTHLIKTRGQQVTLRCSSQSGHNTVSWYQQALGQGPQFIFQYYREEENGRGNFPPRFSGLQFPNYSSELNVNALELDDSALYLCASSADGETQYFGPGTRLLVL.